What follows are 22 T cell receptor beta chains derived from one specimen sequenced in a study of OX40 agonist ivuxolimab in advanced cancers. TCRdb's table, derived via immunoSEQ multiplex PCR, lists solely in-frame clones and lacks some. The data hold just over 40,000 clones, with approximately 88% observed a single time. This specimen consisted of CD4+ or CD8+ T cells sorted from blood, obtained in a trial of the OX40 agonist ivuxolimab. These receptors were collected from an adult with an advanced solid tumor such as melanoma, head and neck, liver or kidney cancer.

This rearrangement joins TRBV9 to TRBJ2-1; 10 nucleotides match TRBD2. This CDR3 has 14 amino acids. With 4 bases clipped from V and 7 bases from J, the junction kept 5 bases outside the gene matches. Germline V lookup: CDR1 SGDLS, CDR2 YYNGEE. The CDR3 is CASSPGTSANEQFF. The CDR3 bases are TGTGCCAGCAGCCCCGGGACTAGCGCGAATGAGCAGTTCTTC.

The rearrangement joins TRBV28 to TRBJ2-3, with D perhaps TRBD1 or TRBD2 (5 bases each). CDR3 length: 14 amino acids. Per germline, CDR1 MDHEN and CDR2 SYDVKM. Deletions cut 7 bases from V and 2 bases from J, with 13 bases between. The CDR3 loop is CASKWDGLTDTQYF. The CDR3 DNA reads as TGTGCCAGCAAGTGGGACGGACTCACAGATACGCAGTATTTT.

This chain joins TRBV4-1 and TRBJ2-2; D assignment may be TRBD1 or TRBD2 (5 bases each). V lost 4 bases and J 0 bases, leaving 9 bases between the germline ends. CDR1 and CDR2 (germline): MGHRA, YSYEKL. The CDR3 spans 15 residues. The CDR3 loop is CASSPGPANTGELFF. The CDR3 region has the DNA TGCGCCAGCAGCCCGGGGCCCGCGAACACCGGGGAGCTGTTTTTT.

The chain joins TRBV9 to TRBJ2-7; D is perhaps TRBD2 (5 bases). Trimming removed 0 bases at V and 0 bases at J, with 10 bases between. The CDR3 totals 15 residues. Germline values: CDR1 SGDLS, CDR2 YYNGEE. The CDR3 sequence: CASSVAASSSYEQYF. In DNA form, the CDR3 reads TGTGCCAGCAGCGTAGCGGCTAGCTCCTCCTACGAGCAGTACTTC.

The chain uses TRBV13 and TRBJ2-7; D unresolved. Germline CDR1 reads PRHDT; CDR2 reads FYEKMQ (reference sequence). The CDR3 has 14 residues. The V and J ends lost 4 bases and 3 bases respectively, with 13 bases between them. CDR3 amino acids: CASSYSIRDYEQYF. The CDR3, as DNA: TGTGCCAGCAGCTACTCAATCCGAGACTACGAGCAGTACTTC.

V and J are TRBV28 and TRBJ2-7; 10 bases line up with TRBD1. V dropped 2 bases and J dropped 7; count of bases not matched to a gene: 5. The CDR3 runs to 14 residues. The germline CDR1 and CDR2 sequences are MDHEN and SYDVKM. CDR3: CASSLPGQGWEQYF. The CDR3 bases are TGTGCCAGCAGTTTACCGGGACAGGGGTGGGAGCAGTACTTC. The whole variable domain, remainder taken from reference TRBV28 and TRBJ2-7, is DVKVTQSSRYLVKRTGEKVFLECVQDMDHENMFWYRQDPGLGLRLIYFSYDVKMKEKGDIPEGYSVSREKKERFSLILESASTNQTSMYLCASSLPGQGWEQYFGPGTRLTVT.

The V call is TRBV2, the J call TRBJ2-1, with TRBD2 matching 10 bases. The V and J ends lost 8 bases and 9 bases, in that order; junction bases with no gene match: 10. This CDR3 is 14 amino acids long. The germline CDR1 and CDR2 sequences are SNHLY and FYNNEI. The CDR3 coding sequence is TGTGCCAGCCAAGGGACTAGCGCTTACGGTGAGCAGTTCTTC. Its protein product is CASQGTSAYGEQFF.

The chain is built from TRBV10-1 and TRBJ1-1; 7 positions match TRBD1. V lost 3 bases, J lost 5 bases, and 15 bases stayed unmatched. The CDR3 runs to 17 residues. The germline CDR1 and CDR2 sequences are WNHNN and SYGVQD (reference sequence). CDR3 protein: CASSDRFTGQGGTEAFF. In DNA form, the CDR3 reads TGCGCCAGCAGTGATCGCTTTACCGGCCAGGGGGGGACTGAAGCTTTCTTT.

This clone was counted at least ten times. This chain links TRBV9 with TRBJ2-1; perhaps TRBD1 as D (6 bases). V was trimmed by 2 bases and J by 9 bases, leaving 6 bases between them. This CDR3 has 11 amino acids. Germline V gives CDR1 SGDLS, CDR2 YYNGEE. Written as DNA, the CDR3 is TGTGCCAGCAGCGTGACAGGTGAGCAGTTCTTC. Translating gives CASSVTGEQFF.

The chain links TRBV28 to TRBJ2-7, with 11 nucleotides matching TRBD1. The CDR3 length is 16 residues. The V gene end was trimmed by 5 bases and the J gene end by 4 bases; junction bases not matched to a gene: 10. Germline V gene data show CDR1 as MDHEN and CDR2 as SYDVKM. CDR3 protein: CASSQRTGGAGYEQYF. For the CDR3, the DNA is TGTGCCAGCAGTCAGCGGACAGGGGGCGCCGGATACGAGCAGTACTTC.

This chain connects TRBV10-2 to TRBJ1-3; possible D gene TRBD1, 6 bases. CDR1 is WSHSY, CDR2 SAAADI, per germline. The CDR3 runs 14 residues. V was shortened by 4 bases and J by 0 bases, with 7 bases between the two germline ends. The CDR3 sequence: CASSGQVSGNTIYF. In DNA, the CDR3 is TGCGCCAGCAGTGGACAGGTCTCTGGAAACACCATATATTTT.

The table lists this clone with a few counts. This chain's CDR3 is CASSFGLVTHEQFF. The CDR3 bases are TGTGCCAGCAGCTTCGGTTTGGTTACCCATGAGCAGTTCTTC. This chain uses TRBV7-9 with TRBJ2-1; the D is unclear. The germline CDR1 and CDR2 sequences are SEHNR and FQNEAQ (reference sequence). The CDR3 loop spans 14 amino acids. The V end lost 3 bases, the J end lost 8 bases, and 14 bases lay between the germline ends. Using reference TRBV7-9 and TRBJ2-1 for the parts outside the CDR3, the full variable domain is DTGVSQNPRHKITKRGQNVTFRCDPISEHNRLYWYRQTLGQGPEFLTYFQNEAQLEKSRLLSDRFSAERPKGSFSTLEIQRTEQGDSAMYLCASSFGLVTHEQFFGPGTRLTVL.

The CDR3 nucleotides are TGTGCCAGTAGTATAGATAGGGGAAAAGATACGCAGTATTTT. Encoded protein: CASSIDRGKDTQYF. The chain is built from TRBV19 and TRBJ2-3; D is possibly TRBD1 (5 bases). V lost 0 bases to trimming and J lost 5 bases, with 9 bases between them. Germline values: CDR1 LNHDA, CDR2 SQIVND (reference sequence). CDR3 length: 14 amino acids.

The CDR3 DNA is TGTGCCAGCAGCGTAGGGGCTAGAGAGACAGATACGCAGTATTTT. Protein product: CASSVGARETDTQYF. The chain uses TRBV9 and TRBJ2-3; no definite D call. Germline V gene sequence: CDR1 SGDLS, CDR2 YYNGEE. The V gene lost 0 bases and the J gene lost 3 bases, with 11 bases spanning the gap. This CDR3 is built from 15 residues.

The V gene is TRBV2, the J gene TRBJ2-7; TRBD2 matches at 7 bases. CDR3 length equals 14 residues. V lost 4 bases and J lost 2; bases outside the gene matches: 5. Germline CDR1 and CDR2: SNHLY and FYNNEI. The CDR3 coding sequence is TGTGCCAGCAGTGGGGGGAGGGAGCCCTACGAGCAGTACTTC. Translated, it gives CASSGGREPYEQYF.

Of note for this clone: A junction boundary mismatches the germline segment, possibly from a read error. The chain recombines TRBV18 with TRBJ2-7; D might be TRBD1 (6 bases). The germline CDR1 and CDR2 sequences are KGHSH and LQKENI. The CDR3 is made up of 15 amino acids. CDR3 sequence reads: CASSPDGQPIYEQHF. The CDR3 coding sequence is TGTGCCAGCTCACCAGATGGACAGCCCATATACGAGCAGCACTTC. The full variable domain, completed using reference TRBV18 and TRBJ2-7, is NAGVMQNPRHLVRRRGQEARLRCSPMKGHSHVYWYRQLPEEGLKFMVYLQKENIIDESGMPKERFSAEFPKEGPSILRIQQVVRGDSAAYFCASSPDGQPIYEQHFGPGTRLTVT.

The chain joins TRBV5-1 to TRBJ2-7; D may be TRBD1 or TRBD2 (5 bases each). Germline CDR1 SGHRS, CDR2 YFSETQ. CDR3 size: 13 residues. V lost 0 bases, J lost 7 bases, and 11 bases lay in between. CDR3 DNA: TGCGCCAGCAGCTTGGCAGGGAGCATTGAGCAGTACTTC. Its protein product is CASSLAGSIEQYF.

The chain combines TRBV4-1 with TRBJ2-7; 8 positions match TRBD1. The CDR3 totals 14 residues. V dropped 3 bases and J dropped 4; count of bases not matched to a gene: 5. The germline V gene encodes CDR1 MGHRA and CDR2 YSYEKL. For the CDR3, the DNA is TGCGCCAGCAGCCAGGACAGGGAAAGGTACGAGCAGTACTTC. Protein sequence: CASSQDRERYEQYF.

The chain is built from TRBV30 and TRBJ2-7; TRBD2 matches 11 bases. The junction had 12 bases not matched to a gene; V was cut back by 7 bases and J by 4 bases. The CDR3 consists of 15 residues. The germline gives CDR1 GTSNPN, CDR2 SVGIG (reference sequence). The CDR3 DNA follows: TGTGCCTTGCTTCCGGTGACTAGCGGGATATACGAGCAGTACTTC. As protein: CALLPVTSGIYEQYF. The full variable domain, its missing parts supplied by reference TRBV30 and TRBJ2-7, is SQTIHQWPATLVQPVGSPLSLECTVEGTSNPNLYWYRQAAGRGLQLLFYSVGIGQISSEVPQNLSASRPQDRQFILSSKKLLLSDSGFYLCALLPVTSGIYEQYFGPGTRLTVT.

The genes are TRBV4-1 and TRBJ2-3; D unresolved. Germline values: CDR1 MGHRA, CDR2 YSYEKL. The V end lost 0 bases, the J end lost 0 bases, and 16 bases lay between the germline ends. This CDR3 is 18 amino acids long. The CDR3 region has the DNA TGCGCCAGCAGCCAAGATTTCCCCCGGACCCAGAGCACAGATACGCAGTATTTT. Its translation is CASSQDFPRTQSTDTQYF.

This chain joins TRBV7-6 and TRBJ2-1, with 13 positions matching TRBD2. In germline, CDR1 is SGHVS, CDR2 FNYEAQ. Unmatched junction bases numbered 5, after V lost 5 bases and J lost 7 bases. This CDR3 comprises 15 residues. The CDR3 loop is CASSPGTSGANEQFF. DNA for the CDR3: TGTGCCAGCAGCCCCGGGACTAGCGGGGCAAATGAGCAGTTCTTC.

The DNA for the CDR3 is TGCGCCAGCAGCTGGCCCGGGACAGGGGATTTTGGGGCCAACGTCCTGACTTTC. Protein product: CASSWPGTGDFGANVLTF. The chain links TRBV5-1 to TRBJ2-6, with TRBD1 matching 10 bases. The CDR3 has 18 amino acids. Germline CDR1 reads SGHRS; CDR2 reads YFSETQ. The junction had 9 bases not matched to a gene; V was cut back by 3 bases and J by 3 bases.